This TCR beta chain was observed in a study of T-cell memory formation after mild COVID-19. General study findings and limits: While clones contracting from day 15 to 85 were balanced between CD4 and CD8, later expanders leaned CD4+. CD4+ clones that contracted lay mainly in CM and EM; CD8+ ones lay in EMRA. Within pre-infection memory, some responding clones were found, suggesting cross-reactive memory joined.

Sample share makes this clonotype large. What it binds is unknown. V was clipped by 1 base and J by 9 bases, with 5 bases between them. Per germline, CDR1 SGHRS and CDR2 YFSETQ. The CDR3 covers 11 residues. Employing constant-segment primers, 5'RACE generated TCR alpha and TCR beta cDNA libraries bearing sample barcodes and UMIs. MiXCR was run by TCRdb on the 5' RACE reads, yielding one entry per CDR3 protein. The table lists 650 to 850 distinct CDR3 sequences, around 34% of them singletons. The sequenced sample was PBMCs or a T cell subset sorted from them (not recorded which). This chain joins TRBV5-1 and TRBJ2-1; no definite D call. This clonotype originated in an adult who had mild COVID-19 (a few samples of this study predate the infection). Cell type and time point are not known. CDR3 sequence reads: CASSLLGEQFF. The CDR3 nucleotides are TGCGCCAGCAGCTTGTTGGGTGAGCAGTTCTTC.